The 10 T cell receptor beta chains listed next were all sequenced from one sample in a study of spatial heterogeneity in lung cancer. As to time point: blood at routine non-recurrence follow-up after resection. Tumor, nontumor lung or frozen PBMC supplied whole RNA, sequenced without sorting. MiXCR, applied by TCRdb to the 5' RACE reads, yields one record per CDR3 protein. Among around 110,000 distinct CDR3 sequences listed, less than 15% were seen once. The sample in question was PBMCs, obtained at follow-up. These receptors originate from a male donor with early-stage non-small cell lung cancer.

This clonotype was seen only a few times. V gene TRBV6-2 or TRBV6-3 combines with J gene TRBJ2-1, with D hard to call. With 1 base removed from V and 8 bases from J, the gap between germline ends came to 6 bases. This CDR3 has 12 amino acids. Germline V CDR1 and CDR2: MNHEY, SVGEGT. The CDR3 spells CASSYLIYEQFF. In DNA form, the CDR3 reads TGTGCCAGCAGTTACTTAATCTATGAGCAGTTCTTC.

This chain links TRBV5-1 with TRBJ2-7; possibly TRBD2 for D (6 bases). Germline CDR1 reads SGHRS; CDR2 reads YFSETQ. V was pared by 0 bases and J by 5 bases, with 12 bases between. This CDR3 contains 14 residues. The CDR3 DNA sequence: TGCGCCAGCAGCTTGGATGGGAGGAGGAACGAGCAGTACTTC. Encoded protein: CASSLDGRRNEQYF.

The rearrangement joins TRBV4-1 to TRBJ1-2; D unclear. The V gene lost 0 bases and the J gene lost 0 bases, with 8 bases spanning the gap. This CDR3 has 15 residues. CDR1 and CDR2 from the germline V gene are MGHRA and YSYEKL. The CDR3 DNA sequence: TGCGCCAGCAGCCAAGACCTCTCGCCTAACTATGGCTACACCTTC. This gives the protein CASSQDLSPNYGYTF.

This clonotype was counted a single time. V gene TRBV7-2 combines with J gene TRBJ2-7; 7 positions match TRBD1. The CDR3 runs 15 residues. CDR1 and CDR2 from the germline V gene are SGHTA and FQGNSA. V trimming: 1 base; J trimming: 7 bases; junction bases outside the gene matches: 10. The CDR3 loop reads CASSLGDRVLGEQYF. As DNA, the CDR3 is TGTGCCAGCAGCTTAGGTGACAGGGTTTTGGGAGAGCAGTACTTC.

The sample holds a few counts of this clonotype. V usage is TRBV18 and J usage is TRBJ1-6; a weak D match, TRBD1 (5 bases). Per germline, CDR1 KGHSH and CDR2 LQKENI. This CDR3 spans 15 amino acids. Deletions cut 3 bases from V and 8 bases from J, with 14 bases between. CDR3 sequence (DNA): TGTGCCAGCTCACCTGGGCAGGGAGATCATTCACCCCTCCACTTT. Protein sequence: CASSPGQGDHSPLHF.

The chain combines TRBV5-1 with TRBJ1-4; 7 bases line up with TRBD1. The CDR3 runs 15 residues. Per the germline V gene, CDR1 is SGHRS and CDR2 is YFSETQ. Trimming removed 4 bases from V and 8 bases from J; junction bases left unmatched: 11. The CDR3 region is CASSPGTAASEKLFF. In DNA form, the CDR3 reads TGCGCCAGCAGCCCCGGGACAGCGGCATCGGAAAAACTGTTTTTT.

This clonotype has a handful of counts. The chain couples TRBV4-3 to TRBJ1-4; D is unclear. The germline V gene encodes CDR1 LGHNA and CDR2 YSLEER. V was trimmed by 0 bases and J by 7 bases, leaving 6 bases between them. CDR3 length: 13 amino acids. The CDR3 DNA is TGCGCCAGCAGCCAAGAGACATTTGAAAAACTGTTTTTT. This translates into CASSQETFEKLFF.

The chain's CDR3 is CATSRGDTEEQYF. CDR3 bases: TGTGCCACCAGCAGAGGGGACACGGAAGAGCAGTACTTC. V gene TRBV15 combines with J gene TRBJ2-7, with D perhaps matching TRBD1 (6 bases). Trimming removed 1 base from V and 7 bases from J, with 11 bases in between. Germline CDR1 and CDR2: LNHNV and YYDKDF (reference sequence). The CDR3 has 13 residues.

This chain connects TRBV28 to TRBJ2-2; possible D gene TRBD2, 5 bases. The CDR3 has 13 residues. Looked up from germline, CDR1 is MDHEN and CDR2 is SYDVKM. Trimming took 11 bases from V and 7 from J, leaving 17 bases between them. CDR3 region: CAPTRGTIGELFF. The CDR3, as DNA: TGTGCCCCTACACGGGGAACAATCGGGGAGCTGTTTTTT.

The rearrangement links TRBV7-6 to TRBJ1-4; maybe TRBD1 (6 bases). The CDR3 totals 15 residues. The germline CDR1 and CDR2 sequences are SGHVS and FNYEAQ. V dropped 1 base and J dropped 0 bases, with 6 bases sitting between them. The CDR3 loop reads CASSLEGATNEKLFF. CDR3 DNA sequence: TGTGCCAGCAGCTTAGAGGGGGCAACTAATGAAAAACTGTTTTTT. The whole variable domain, remainder taken from reference TRBV7-6 and TRBJ1-4, is GAGVSQSPRYKVTKRGQDVALRCDPISGHVSLYWYRQALGQGPEFLTYFNYEAQQDKSGLPNDRFSAERPEGSISTLTIQRTEQRDSAMYRCASSLEGATNEKLFFGSGTQLSVL.